The clone carrying this TCR beta chain was observed a handful of times. This record comes from a study of OX40 agonist ivuxolimab in advanced cancers. Study as a whole: One patient with hepatocellular carcinoma and two with cutaneous melanoma, three in all, had partial responses.

Libraries were prepared by immunoSEQ multiplex PCR; TCRdb keeps only in-frame clonotypes and omits some of them. The sample records about 69,000 clones, roughly 87% being singletons. Enrollment shut out patients with autoimmune disease history or systemic immunosuppression. This material consisted of CD4+ or CD8+ T cells sorted from blood, taken in a trial of the OX40 agonist ivuxolimab. This receptor was obtained from an adult with an advanced solid tumor such as melanoma, head and neck, liver or kidney cancer.

The chain's CDR3 is CASRGEAVYEQYF. The CDR3 coding sequence is TGTGCCAGCCGAGGGGAAGCCGTCTACGAGCAGTACTTC. The rearrangement joins TRBV2 to TRBJ2-7; D assignment may be TRBD1 or TRBD2 (5 bases each). V dropped 8 bases and J dropped 3 bases, with 14 bases sitting between them. In germline, CDR1 is SNHLY, CDR2 FYNNEI. The CDR3 extends over 13 amino acids. Combining the CDR3 with reference TRBV2 and TRBJ2-7 gives the whole variable domain EPEVTQTPSHQVTQMGQEVILRCVPISNHLYFYWYRQILGQKVEFLVSFYNNEISEKSEIFDDQFSVERPDGSNFTLKIRSTKLEDSAMYFCASRGEAVYEQYFGPGTRLTVT.